The 21 T cell receptor beta chains reported below all come from one sample, sequenced in a study of T cell repertoires in cytomegalovirus infection. Via MiXCR, TCRdb re-called the reads, giving one row per CDR3 protein. The table shows 100,000 to 150,000 distinct CDR3 sequences, with roughly a quarter occurring only once. These receptors' targets are unknown. The sequencing sample was made of PBMCs, sequenced either directly or after in vitro stimulation (not recorded which). These receptors were collected from a human donor in good health (CMV status not recorded). Some clones in this sample may be carry-over from other donors' samples.

The chain employs TRBV25-1 and TRBJ2-2, with 9 bases identical to TRBD1. The germline V gene has CDR1 MGHDK and CDR2 SYGVNS. The CDR3 spans 15 residues. V lost 4 bases, J lost 4 bases, and 4 bases stayed unmatched. The CDR3 sequence is CASSAGTGRTGELFF. DNA for the CDR3: TGTGCCAGCAGTGCCGGGACAGGGCGCACCGGGGAGCTGTTTTTT. Drawing the rest from reference TRBV25-1 and TRBJ2-2, the complete variable domain is EADIYQTPRYLVIGTGKKITLECSQTMGHDKMYWYQQDPGMELHLIHYSYGVNSTEKGDLSSESTVSRIRTEHFPLTLESARPSHTSQYLCASSAGTGRTGELFFGEGSRLTVL.

This clonotype occurred many times. J is TRBJ1-5 and V is TRBV7-9; 7 positions agree with TRBD1. Germline trimming cut 4 bases from V and 6 bases from J; bases unmatched to any gene: 6. This CDR3 has 14 residues. CDR1 is SEHNR and CDR2 is FQNEAQ in the germline V gene (reference sequence). The CDR3 sequence is CASSSTGYRQPQHF. CDR3 DNA: TGTGCCAGCAGCTCGACAGGGTACCGTCAGCCCCAGCATTTT.

The chain couples TRBV6-2 or TRBV6-3 to TRBJ1-2; 10 bases line up with TRBD1. Germline V gene data show CDR1 as MNHEY and CDR2 as SVGEGT. The CDR3 length is 13 residues. After removal of 5 bases from V and 7 bases from J, the junction contained 4 bases not matched to a gene. In nucleotides, the CDR3 is TGTGCCAGCAGTGGGGACAGGGGTGCTGGCTACACCTTC. Its protein is CASSGDRGAGYTF.

This clonotype has just a few counts. This chain uses TRBV6-8 with TRBJ1-3, with no clear D. This CDR3 region has 15 residues. Trimming shortened V by 0 bases and J by 4 bases, and 10 bases separated the two germline ends. CDR1 and CDR2 (germline): MNHGY, SAAAGT. This CDR3 reads CASSYSGGPGNTIYF. Here the CDR3 DNA reads TGTGCCAGCAGTTACTCAGGAGGGCCCGGAAACACCATATATTTT.

DNA for the CDR3: TGCGCCAGCAGCCAAGTAACCAATCCCTACAATGAGCAGTTCTTC. The encoded protein is CASSQVTNPYNEQFF. The chain joins TRBV4-1 to TRBJ2-1; no clear D gene. This CDR3 contains 15 residues. Trimming removed 1 base from V and 2 bases from J, with 9 bases in between. The germline V gene has CDR1 MGHRA and CDR2 YSYEKL.

This clonotype showed up many times. The V and J genes are TRBV28 and TRBJ2-1, with 10 bases identical to TRBD2. V dropped 5 bases and J dropped 12; count of bases not matched to a gene: 7. Germline CDR1 reads MDHEN; CDR2 reads SYDVKM. The CDR3 length is 13 residues. CDR3 coding DNA: TGTGCCAGCAGTCTACCAGCGGGAGGGCCGCAGTTCTTC. Protein product: CASSLPAGGPQFF.

This chain links TRBV20-1 with TRBJ1-5, with 10 bases lining up with TRBD1. Germline loops: CDR1 DFQATT, CDR2 SNEGSKA (reference sequence). The CDR3 has 16 residues. The V gene end was trimmed by 6 bases and the J gene end by 1 base; junction bases not matched to a gene: 9. The CDR3 DNA follows: TGCAGTGCGCAGACAGGGGGCAGGGGAAGCAATCAGCCCCAGCATTTT. Its protein product is CSAQTGGRGSNQPQHF.

This clonotype was counted a single time. The chain uses TRBV19 and TRBJ2-1; D is unclear. The CDR3 loop spans 15 amino acids. Germline V gives CDR1 LNHDA, CDR2 SQIVND (reference sequence). V dropped 1 base and J dropped 2 bases, with 9 bases sitting between them. CDR3 in DNA: TGTGCCAGTAGTATAGCAACGAGGACCTACAATGAGCAGTTCTTC. It is translated as CASSIATRTYNEQFF.

The rearrangement joins TRBV18 to TRBJ2-5, with D unresolved. This CDR3 comprises 14 residues. Germline CDR1 reads KGHSH; CDR2 reads LQKENI. Trimming pared 0 bases from V and 5 bases from J, leaving 10 bases between. CDR3 sequence (DNA): TGTGCCAGCTCACCACCGACCGCGCCGGAGACCCAGTACTTC. Amino acids: CASSPPTAPETQYF.

This chain uses TRBV27 with TRBJ2-4; D perhaps matches TRBD1 (5 bases). Deletions cut 6 bases from V and 0 bases from J, with 9 bases between. There are 14 residues in the CDR3. CDR1 and CDR2 from the germline V gene are MNHEY and SMNVEV (reference sequence). CDR3: CASSPTVAKNIQYF. The CDR3, as DNA: TGTGCCAGCAGCCCGACAGTAGCCAAAAACATTCAGTACTTC.

In this sample, this clonotype turned up many times. V usage is TRBV7-8 and J usage is TRBJ1-1; D unclear. CDR3 size: 17 residues. Germline V gene lookup returns CDR1 SGHVS and CDR2 FQNEAQ. The V end lost 3 bases, the J end lost 1 base, and 18 bases lay between the germline ends. The CDR3 here is CASSFFQTRFGNTEAFF. In nucleotides, the CDR3 is TGTGCCAGCAGCTTCTTCCAGACCCGATTTGGGAACACTGAAGCTTTCTTT.

This clonotype occurred many times. The chain carries TRBV6-2 or TRBV6-3 and TRBJ2-1, with D maybe TRBD1 (7 bases). The ends were cut back, 11 bases at V and 1 base at J, with 15 bases in the middle. Germline V gene lookup returns CDR1 MNHEY and CDR2 SVGEGT. The CDR3 has 14 amino acids. DNA for the CDR3: TGTGCCTCACGATCAGGGGGGTCCTACAATGAGCAGTTCTTC. Residues: CASRSGGSYNEQFF.

This clonotype was observed many times. The rearrangement uses TRBV4-1 and TRBJ2-7, with D uncertain. Germline loops: CDR1 MGHRA, CDR2 YSYEKL. V lost 0 bases to trimming and J lost 6 bases, with 12 bases between them. This CDR3 comprises 14 residues. This CDR3 reads CASSQDPAVTEQYV. The CDR3 DNA follows: TGCGCCAGCAGCCAAGACCCCGCGGTGACCGAGCAGTACGTC.

The gene calls are TRBV6-2 or TRBV6-3 and TRBJ2-5; D remains unclear. From germline, CDR1 is MNHEY and CDR2 SVGEGT. V gave up 5 bases and J gave up 5 bases, with 21 bases separating them. The CDR3 sequence is 16 residues long. CDR3: CASSPTPQTQDETQYF. DNA of the CDR3: TGTGCCAGCAGTCCCACTCCGCAGACCCAGGACGAGACCCAGTACTTC.

This clonotype was seen many times. The chain recombines TRBV28 with TRBJ2-3; tentatively, D is TRBD2 (6 bases). The germline CDR1 and CDR2 sequences are MDHEN and SYDVKM. The CDR3 covers 15 residues. Trimming took 2 bases from V and 7 from J, leaving 16 bases between them. CDR3 sequence (DNA): TGTGCCAGCAGTTTAGAGGGTGGGAGGTTGAATACGCAGTATTTT. It specifies CASSLEGGRLNTQYF.

The rearrangement joins TRBV10-3 to TRBJ1-2; 9 nucleotides align to TRBD1. J gave up 2 bases and V 5 bases, and 3 bases lay outside the gene matches. The CDR3 sequence is 14 residues long. CDR1 is ENHRY and CDR2 is SYGVKD in the germline V gene. The CDR3 nucleotides read TGTGCCATCAGTCCCGGGACAGGGAACTATGGCTACACCTTC. Translated, it gives CAISPGTGNYGYTF.

The sample holds a few counts of this clonotype. The chain links TRBV5-4 to TRBJ1-1; D unresolved. The V gene lost 4 bases and the J gene lost 5 bases, with 15 bases spanning the gap. Looked up from germline, CDR1 is SGHNT and CDR2 is YYREEE (reference sequence). The CDR3 covers 14 residues. The CDR3 coding sequence is TGTGCCAGCAGCGAGGGCCTCGGGCGAACTGAAGCTTTCTTT. This encodes CASSEGLGRTEAFF.

The rearrangement uses TRBV4-3 and TRBJ1-1; D gene uncertain. Deletions cut 4 bases from V and 4 bases from J, with 13 bases between. The germline V gene has CDR1 LGHNA and CDR2 YSLEER. The CDR3 loop spans 14 amino acids. CDR3 amino acids: CASSRRELGTEAFF. As DNA, the CDR3 is TGCGCCAGCAGCCGACGGGAGTTGGGCACTGAAGCTTTCTTT.

The count of this clonotype is one. The CDR3 DNA reads as TGTGCCTGGAAGCCCGGACAGGGGGCCAGTTATGGCTACACCTTC. This sequence encodes CAWKPGQGASYGYTF. J is TRBJ1-2 and V is TRBV30; 11 positions agree with TRBD1. This CDR3 contains 15 residues. From germline, CDR1 is GTSNPN and CDR2 SVGIG (reference sequence). J was trimmed by 5 bases and V by 4 bases; bases with no gene match: 9.

The chain has TRBV15 and TRBJ1-4, with D possibly TRBD1 on 5 matching bases. Germline lookup yields CDR1 LNHNV and CDR2 YYDKDF (reference sequence). Trimming took 3 bases from V and 8 from J, leaving 13 bases between them. The length of the CDR3 is 14 residues. The CDR3: CATSRGRTEEKLFF. DNA for the CDR3: TGTGCCACCAGCAGGGGACGGACGGAAGAAAAACTGTTTTTT.

The chain combines TRBV12-3 or TRBV12-4 with TRBJ2-7; 11 nucleotides match TRBD2. The J segment lost 4 bases and the V segment lost 6 bases, leaving 8 bases of the junction unmatched. The CDR3 has 15 residues. CDR3 protein: CASRVLAGVSYEQYF. Here the CDR3 DNA reads TGTGCCAGCAGGGTACTAGCGGGAGTTTCTTACGAGCAGTACTTC.